Reported below is one T cell receptor beta chain. Its antigen is not identified. The CDR3 runs 15 residues. V lost 0 bases, J lost 3 bases, and 12 bases lay in between. From germline, CDR1 is MNHNS and CDR2 SASEGT. The sample is drawn from a study of metastatic and nonmetastatic thyroid tumors. Across the study: The study looked at repertoires side by side in blood and in tumor or nodule tissue from malignant and benign thyroid patients. Findings and caveats of the study: TCR beta diversity was reportedly significantly higher in malignant thyroid tumors than benign nodules, in blood and tumor.

Original analysis: Building a distant-metastasis classifier for papillary thyroid cancer drew on CDR3 differences across clinicopathological groups. TCRdb reassembled clones from the PCR reads with MiXCR. None of the V and J calls come from the authors' own analysis; TCRdb made them. The sample has some 16,000 clones; roughly a quarter are singletons. All patients reached thyroid surgery having received no treatment beforehand. The sequenced material came from tumor tissue. The clonotype originates from a male donor with papillary thyroid cancer or a benign thyroid nodule (not recorded which). Some clones in this sample may be carry-over from other donors' samples. The chain joins TRBV6-1 to TRBJ2-7; tentatively, D is TRBD1 (5 bases). CDR3 sequence (DNA): TGTGCCAGCAGTGAAGCGTTAGGGGTTTTCTACGAGCAGTACTTC. As protein: CASSEALGVFYEQYF.